In this sample, the clone carrying this TCR beta chain turned up many times. Its antigen is undetermined. The data are from a study of T-cell reconstitution after alpha-beta-depleted transplantation in children. The study, taken as a whole, reports: T-cell counts and diversity at one year following transplant were attributed mainly to newly produced T cells. Several hundred rapidly expanded clones from non-depleted graft cells reportedly supplied alpha-beta T cells about two months post-transplant.

Construction of the TCRbeta library involved unique molecular identifiers. TCRdb itself ran the PCR reads through MiXCR, one entry per CDR3 protein. This sample carries about 76,000 distinct CDR3 sequences, approximately 14% of them seen once, and the ten largest clones take about 26%. This CDR3 comprises 14 residues. The germline V gene encodes CDR1 ENHRY and CDR2 SYGVKD. V shed 5 bases and J 3 bases; nucleotides not matched to a gene: 5. The TCR comes from a male patient between 2 and 15 years old who had a stem cell transplant for acute lymphoblastic leukemia, so the T cells may come from the graft donor. The chain carries TRBV10-3 and TRBJ2-7; 9 nucleotides align to TRBD1. The sample was PBMCs, mostly from graft donor cells, taken 180 days after TCRalphabeta/CD19-depleted stem cell transplant. This chain's CDR3 is CAISPDRGLYEQYF. In DNA form, the CDR3 reads TGTGCCATCAGTCCGGACAGGGGTCTCTACGAGCAGTACTTC.